What follows is one TCR beta chain and its context. Antigen specificity is unknown. Together with a sample-barcoded 5' primer, a J-beta primer mix was included in a second PCR lasting roughly 6 to 12 cycles. Per-sample output comprised a minimum of 2.5 million paired-end reads containing CDR3. TCRdb re-analysed the 5' RACE reads in MiXCR, keeping a single row per CDR3 protein. The data contain about 580,000 distinct CDR3 sequences, roughly 48% of them singletons. This record belongs to a study of blood T cells in healthy people across ages. Overall study results and limits: In the absence of known donor CMV status, changes in expanded clonotypes were possibly confounded. A strong correlation between TCR beta diversity and naive T cell percentage was seen. The long-lived group displayed more naive CD4+ cells, plus higher diversity, than the aged donors did.

The CDR3 loop spans 13 amino acids. Per the germline V gene, CDR1 is SGHTA and CDR2 is FQGNSA. Trimming took off 7 bases at V and 0 bases at J, with 8 bases between the two ends. This receptor was obtained from an elderly man in good health. Sample: blood. The chain employs TRBV7-2 and TRBJ2-3, with D unclear. Here the CDR3 reads CASINPSTDTQYF. DNA of the CDR3: TGTGCCAGCATCAACCCTAGCACAGATACGCAGTATTTT.